This TCR beta chain was identified during a study of T cells in Graves' hyperthyroidism and ophthalmopathy. A word on this clonotype: Mismatch with germline at one junction end may stem from a read error.

Amplification yielded TCR beta CDR3 regions, with RNA transcripts as the source. RT-PCR in the first round (using the HTBI primer set) targeted the TCR CDR3. TCRdb re-analysed the multiplex PCR reads in MiXCR, keeping a single row per CDR3 protein. In the table there are 600,000 to 800,000 distinct CDR3 sequences, just over 35% of which are singletons. This TCR was sampled from a woman aged 40-49 years with Graves' hyperthyroidism. The sample comprised blood.

Here the CDR3 DNA reads TGTGGCAGCAGTTACTCGACAGGGCTGAATGGCTACACCTTC. Translating gives CGSSYSTGLNGYTF. The chain is built from TRBV6-6 and TRBJ1-2, with TRBD1 matching over 7 bases. The CDR3 contains 14 residues. In germline, CDR1 is MNHNY, CDR2 SVGAGI (reference sequence).